This T cell receptor beta chain was sequenced for a study of T cell responses to AZD1222 COVID-19 vaccine (dated by TCRdb to 2020 to 2023). Background for the entire study: AZD1222 recipients with second doses at about 4 weeks or about 12 weeks were pooled, because spike-specific TCR depth and breadth did not differ between schedules. TCR sequencing covered roughly 230 trial participants: 200 to 210 given two doses of AZD1222 and 26 given two doses of MenACWY control vaccine. Trial participants were enrolled by age into subgroups of 18-55, 56-69 and 70-plus years, and around 140, 26 and 57 TCR-sequenced participants, respectively, were included in these subgroups. Overall study outcomes, separate from this receptor: The vaccine-associated CD4 TCRs covered the entire spike protein, and the dominant responses fell in regions 160-218 and 743-854. A significant rise in spike-specific TCR breadth and depth was observed after two AZD1222 doses relative to day 0 and relative to MenACWY recipients. Most participants were white British and females outnumbered males, and the authors suggested that clonal diversity may have been underestimated. Because no day 14 peak-response samples were available, repertoires were characterized only after the peak T cell response. Reportedly, almost half of the unique spike-specific TCRs recognized epitopes lying outside the regions that are mutated in the B.1.351 and B.1.1.7 variants. Conclusions about previously exposed vaccinees were limited because only six AZD1222 recipients were SARS-CoV-2 seropositive at baseline. The 56-69-year group was small, and its depth increase did not reach significance, likely because of low power.

The CDR3 sequence holds 15 residues, the cysteine and phenylalanine included. Of all the DNA, just the CDR3 is kept, 45 bases in frame from base 1. Looking up the germline V gene yields CDR1 ENHRY and CDR2 SYGVKD. V lost 3 bases and J lost 1 base; the stretch between them is 13 bases long. The time point label, read with the paper, signifies: baseline before first vaccination. Vaccinee samples came from UK trials COV001 and COV002, including a single-blind randomized controlled phase 2/3 trial of AZD1222 (ChAdOx1 nCoV-19) in healthy adults. For TCRbeta chain sequencing, PBMC samples from trial participants were taken at day 0 and at day 28 after the second dose. Worth noting for this clone: Its binding antigen is unknown. Per-base qualities were not stored, and no clone one base away is much larger.

The CDR3 regions of human TCRbeta chains were analyzed by immunosequencing. The authors processed their data as follows. TCRs in the repertoires were matched against a reference library of SARS-CoV-2-specific TCRs that had been generated with the MIRA antigen-specificity platform. Breadth was defined as the fraction of unique TCRs that were SARS-CoV-2-associated. Depth was defined as the fraction of total T cells that were SARS-CoV-2-associated. Using the MIRA data, each spike-specific TCR was assigned both to the spike region to which the TCR was reactive and to a CD4 or CD8 class. Log10-transformed breadth and depth values were compared by one-way ANOVA with Sidak's multiple comparisons tests. TCRdb holds this immuneACCESS table with in-frame rearrangements only. Some clones are missing; in checked studies, unresolved V genes explain under half, and the rest has no known cause. V and J calls and clone size are those listed in that table; D and trimming were worked out from the DNA. The sample table contains under 110,000 clones; only one count was recorded for roughly 87% of them. The top ten clones comprise about 15% of the sample.

In this chain, TRBV10-3 is recombined with TRBJ2-7; the D segment might be TRBD1 or TRBD2, since each matches 5 bases. Specimen: peripheral blood, collected on day 0 of AZD1222 vaccination. The sequence derives from an adult in good health. At the DNA level, the sequence is TGTGCCATCAGTGACACGGTTGGGGGATCCTACGAGCAGTACTTC. This sequence encodes CAISDTVGGSYEQYF.